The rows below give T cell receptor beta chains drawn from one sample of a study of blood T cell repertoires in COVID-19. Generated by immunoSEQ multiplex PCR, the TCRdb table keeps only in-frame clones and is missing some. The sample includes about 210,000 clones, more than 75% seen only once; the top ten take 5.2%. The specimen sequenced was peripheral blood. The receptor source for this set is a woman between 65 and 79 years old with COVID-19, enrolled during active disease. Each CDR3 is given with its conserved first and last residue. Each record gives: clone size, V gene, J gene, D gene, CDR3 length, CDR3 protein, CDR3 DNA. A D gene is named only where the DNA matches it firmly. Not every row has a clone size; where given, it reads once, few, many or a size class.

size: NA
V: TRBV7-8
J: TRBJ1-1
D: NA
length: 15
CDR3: CASSSNRVANTEAFF
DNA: TGTGCCAGCAGTTCAAACAGGGTCGCGAACACTGAAGCTTTCTTT

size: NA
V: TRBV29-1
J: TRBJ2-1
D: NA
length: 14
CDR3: CSVESYSSYNEQFF
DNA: TGCAGCGTTGAAAGCTACTCCTCCTACAATGAGCAGTTCTTC

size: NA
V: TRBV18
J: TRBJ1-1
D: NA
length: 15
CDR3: CASSPGGQGNTEAFF
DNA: TGTGCCAGCTCACCAGGAGGGCAGGGGAACACTGAAGCTTTCTTT

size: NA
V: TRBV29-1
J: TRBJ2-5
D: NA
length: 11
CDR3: CSASAEETQYF
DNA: TGCAGCGCCTCTGCCGAGGAGACCCAGTACTTC

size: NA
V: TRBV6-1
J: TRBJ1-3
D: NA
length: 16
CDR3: CASSEASKRSGNTIYF
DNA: TGTGCCAGCAGTGAAGCGTCGAAGCGAAGTGGAAACACCATATATTTT

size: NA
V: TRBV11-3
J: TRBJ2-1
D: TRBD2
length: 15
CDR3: CASSTGLAGVGEQFF
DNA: TGTGCCAGCAGCACCGGACTAGCGGGAGTAGGTGAGCAGTTCTTC

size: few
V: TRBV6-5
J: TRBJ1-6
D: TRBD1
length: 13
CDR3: CASLTGDNSPLHF
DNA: TGTGCCAGCCTGACAGGGGATAATTCACCCCTCCACTTT

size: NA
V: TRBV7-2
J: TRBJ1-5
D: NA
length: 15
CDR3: CASSLVMTGWQPQHF
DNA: TGTGCCAGCAGCTTAGTTATGACAGGATGGCAGCCCCAGCATTTT

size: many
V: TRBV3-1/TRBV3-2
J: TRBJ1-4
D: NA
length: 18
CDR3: CASSQEEGATPTNEKLFF
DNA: TGTGCCAGCAGCCAAGAAGAGGGCGCAACCCCAACTAATGAAAAACTGTTTTTT

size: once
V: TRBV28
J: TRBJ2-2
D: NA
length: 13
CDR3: CASSRDFGGELFF
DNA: TGTGCCAGCAGCCGGGACTTCGGGGGGGAGCTGTTTTTT

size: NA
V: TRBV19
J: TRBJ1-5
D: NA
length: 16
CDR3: CASSTNSGGWFQPQHF
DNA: TGTGCCAGTAGTACTAACAGTGGTGGATGGTTCCAGCCCCAGCATTTT

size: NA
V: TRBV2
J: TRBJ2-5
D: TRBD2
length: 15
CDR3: CASSAIAGTGETQYF
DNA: TGTGCCAGCAGTGCGATAGCGGGAACGGGGGAGACCCAGTACTTC

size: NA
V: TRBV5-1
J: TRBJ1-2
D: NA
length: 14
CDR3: CASSLSGVNYGYTF
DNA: TGCGCCAGCAGCTTGTCAGGGGTTAACTATGGCTACACCTTC

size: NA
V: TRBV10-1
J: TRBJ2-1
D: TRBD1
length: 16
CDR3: CASSVGQALSYNEQFF
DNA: TGCGCCAGCAGTGTGGGACAGGCCCTCTCCTACAATGAGCAGTTCTTC

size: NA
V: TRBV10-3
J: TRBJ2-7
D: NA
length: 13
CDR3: CAIRGLYADEQYF
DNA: TGTGCCATCCGGGGACTCTACGCCGACGAGCAGTACTTC

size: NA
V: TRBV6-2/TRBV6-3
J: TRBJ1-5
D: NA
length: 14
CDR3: CASSPVNLNQPQHF
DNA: TGTGCCAGCAGTCCCGTTAATCTTAATCAGCCCCAGCATTTT

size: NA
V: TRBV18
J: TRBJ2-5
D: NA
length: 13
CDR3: CASSPAGTETQYF
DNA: TGTGCCAGCTCACCGGCAGGTACAGAGACCCAGTACTTC

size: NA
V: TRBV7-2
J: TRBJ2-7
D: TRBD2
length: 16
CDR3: CASSFLTSGGYYEQYF
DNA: TGTGCCAGCAGCTTCTTAACTAGCGGGGGTTACTACGAGCAGTACTTC

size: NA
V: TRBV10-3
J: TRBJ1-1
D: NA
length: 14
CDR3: CAISDHTAGAEAFF
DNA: TGTGCCATCAGTGATCACACAGCAGGGGCGGAAGCTTTCTTT

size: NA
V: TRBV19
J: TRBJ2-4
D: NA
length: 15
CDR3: CASSFQGMAKNIQYF
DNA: TGTGCCAGTAGTTTCCAGGGGATGGCCAAAAACATTCAGTACTTC

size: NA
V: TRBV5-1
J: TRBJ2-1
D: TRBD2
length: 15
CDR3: CASSLTSGKNNEQFF
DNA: TGCGCCAGCAGCTTGACTAGCGGGAAGAACAATGAGCAGTTCTTC

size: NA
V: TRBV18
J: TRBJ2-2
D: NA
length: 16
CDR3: CASSPKLGGITGELFF
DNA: TGTGCCAGCTCACCGAAATTAGGGGGTATCACCGGGGAGCTGTTTTTT

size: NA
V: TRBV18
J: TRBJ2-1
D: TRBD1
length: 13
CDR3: CASSLQQGDEQFF
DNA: TGTGCCAGCTCACTTCAACAGGGGGATGAGCAGTTCTTC

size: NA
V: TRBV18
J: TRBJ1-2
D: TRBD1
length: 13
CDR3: CASSSGTGDGYTF
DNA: TGTGCCAGCTCTTCTGGGACAGGGGATGGCTACACCTTC

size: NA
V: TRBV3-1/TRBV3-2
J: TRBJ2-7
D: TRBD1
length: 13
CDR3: CASSRGTGYEQYF
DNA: TGTGCCAGCAGCCGGGGGACAGGGTACGAGCAGTACTTC

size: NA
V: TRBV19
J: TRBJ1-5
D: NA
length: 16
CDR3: CASSQSLDSLNQPQHF
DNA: TGTGCCAGTAGCCAATCATTGGACAGCCTTAATCAGCCCCAGCATTTT

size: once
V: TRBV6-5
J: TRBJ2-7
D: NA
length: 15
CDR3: CASSYTGVPSYEQYF
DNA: TGTGCCAGCAGTTACACGGGGGTTCCCTCCTACGAGCAGTACTTC

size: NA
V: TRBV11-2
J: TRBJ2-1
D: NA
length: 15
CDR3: CASSSSQGLYNEQFF
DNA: TGTGCCAGCAGCTCCTCCCAGGGGCTCTACAATGAGCAGTTCTTC

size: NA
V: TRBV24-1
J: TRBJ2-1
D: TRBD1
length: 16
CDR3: CATSDLGTGSSNEQFF
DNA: TGTGCCACCAGTGATCTAGGGACAGGCTCGAGCAATGAGCAGTTCTTC

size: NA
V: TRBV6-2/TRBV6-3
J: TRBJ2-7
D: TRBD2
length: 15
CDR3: CASSFGLAGAGEQYF
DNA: TGTGCCAGCAGTTTTGGACTAGCGGGAGCGGGGGAGCAGTACTTC

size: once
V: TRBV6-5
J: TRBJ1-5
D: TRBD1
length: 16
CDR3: CASSSGTDPSNQPQHF
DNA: TGTGCCAGCAGTTCTGGGACAGATCCTAGCAATCAGCCCCAGCATTTT

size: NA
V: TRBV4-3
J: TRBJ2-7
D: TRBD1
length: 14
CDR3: CASSYRTGGFEQYF
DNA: TGCGCCAGCAGCTACCGGACAGGGGGCTTCGAGCAGTACTTC

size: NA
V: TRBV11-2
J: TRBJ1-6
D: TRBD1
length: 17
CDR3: CASSSSRTGGFNSPLHF
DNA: TGTGCCAGCAGCTCCTCCAGGACAGGGGGATTCAATTCACCCCTCCACTTT

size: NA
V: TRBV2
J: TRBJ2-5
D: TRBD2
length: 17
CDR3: CASSQNLGGASGGTQYF
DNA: TGTGCCAGCAGTCAAAATCTCGGGGGGGCTTCAGGCGGGACCCAGTACTTC

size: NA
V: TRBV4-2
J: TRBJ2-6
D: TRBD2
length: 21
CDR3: CASSQVSNGGGSQSGANVLTF
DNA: TGTGCCAGCAGCCAAGTTAGCAATGGGGGGGGTTCCCAGTCTGGGGCCAACGTCCTGACTTTC

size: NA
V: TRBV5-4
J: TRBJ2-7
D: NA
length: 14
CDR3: CASSLGSEGSEQYF
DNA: TGTGCCAGCAGCTTGGGTTCAGAAGGGAGTGAGCAGTACTTC

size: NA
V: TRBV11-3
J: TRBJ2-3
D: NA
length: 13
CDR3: CASSSADSDTQYF
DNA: TGTGCCAGCAGCTCCGCAGACTCAGATACGCAGTATTTT

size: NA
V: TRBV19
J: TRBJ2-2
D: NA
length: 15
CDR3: CASMGWTANTGELFF
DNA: TGTGCCAGTATGGGTTGGACAGCGAACACCGGGGAGCTGTTTTTT

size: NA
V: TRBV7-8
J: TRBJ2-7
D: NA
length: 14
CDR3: CASSLGQGVYEQYF
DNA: TGTGCCAGCAGCTTAGGGCAGGGTGTCTACGAGCAGTACTTC

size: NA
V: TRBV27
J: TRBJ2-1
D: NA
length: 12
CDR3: CASSLKGREQFF
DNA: TGTGCCAGCAGTTTAAAAGGGAGAGAGCAGTTCTTC

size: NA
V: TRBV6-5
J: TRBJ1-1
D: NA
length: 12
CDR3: CASSSGTLSAFF
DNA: TGTGCCAGCAGTTCAGGCACCCTGTCGGCTTTCTTT

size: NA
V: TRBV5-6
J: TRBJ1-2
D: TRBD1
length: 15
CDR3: CASRMSPGQNYGYTF
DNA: TGTGCCAGCAGGATGAGTCCGGGACAGAACTATGGCTACACCTTC

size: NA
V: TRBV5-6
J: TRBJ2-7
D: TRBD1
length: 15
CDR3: CASSFTGTASYEQYF
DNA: TGTGCCAGCAGCTTTACCGGGACAGCCTCCTACGAGCAGTACTTC

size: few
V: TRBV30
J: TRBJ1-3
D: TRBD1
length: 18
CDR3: CAWSQSGTGVHSGNTIYF
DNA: TGTGCCTGGAGTCAGAGCGGGACAGGGGTTCACTCTGGAAACACCATATATTTT

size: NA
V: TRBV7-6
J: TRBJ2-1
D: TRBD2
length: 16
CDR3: CASTLGASGTQNEQFF
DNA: TGTGCCAGCACCTTAGGGGCAAGCGGGACTCAAAATGAGCAGTTCTTC